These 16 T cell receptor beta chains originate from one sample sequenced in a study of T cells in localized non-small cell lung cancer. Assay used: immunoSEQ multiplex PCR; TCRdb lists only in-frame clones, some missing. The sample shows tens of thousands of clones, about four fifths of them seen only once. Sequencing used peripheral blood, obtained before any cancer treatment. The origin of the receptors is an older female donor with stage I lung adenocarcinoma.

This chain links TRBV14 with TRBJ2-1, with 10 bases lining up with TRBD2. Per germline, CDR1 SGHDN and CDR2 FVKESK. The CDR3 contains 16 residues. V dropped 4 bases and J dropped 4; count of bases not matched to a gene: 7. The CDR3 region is CASSPGGLAVYNEQFF. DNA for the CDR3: TGTGCCAGCAGCCCCGGTGGACTAGCGGTATACAATGAGCAGTTCTTC.

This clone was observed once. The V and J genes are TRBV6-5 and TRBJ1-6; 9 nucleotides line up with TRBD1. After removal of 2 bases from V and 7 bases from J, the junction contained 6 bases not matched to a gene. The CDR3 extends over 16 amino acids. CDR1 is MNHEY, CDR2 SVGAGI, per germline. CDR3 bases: TGTGCCAGCAGTTACCGTCCGACAGGGGGAAATTCACCCCTCCACTTT. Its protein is CASSYRPTGGNSPLHF.

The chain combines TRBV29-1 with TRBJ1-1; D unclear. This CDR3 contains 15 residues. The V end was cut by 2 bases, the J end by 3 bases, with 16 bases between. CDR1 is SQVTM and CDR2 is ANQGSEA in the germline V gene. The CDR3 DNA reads TGCAGCGTTGAAACGGTCCTCGGCGGGGACACTGAAGCTTTCTTT. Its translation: CSVETVLGGDTEAFF.

The DNA for the CDR3 is TGTGCCAGCAGCGAGTGGGGGCAGTCCATGAACACTGAAGCTTTCTTT. It codes for CASSEWGQSMNTEAFF. The chain uses TRBV9 and TRBJ1-1; D perhaps matches TRBD1 (6 bases). The CDR3 extends over 16 amino acids. Trimming shortened V by 3 bases and J by 0 bases, and 15 bases separated the two germline ends. Germline values: CDR1 SGDLS, CDR2 YYNGEE.

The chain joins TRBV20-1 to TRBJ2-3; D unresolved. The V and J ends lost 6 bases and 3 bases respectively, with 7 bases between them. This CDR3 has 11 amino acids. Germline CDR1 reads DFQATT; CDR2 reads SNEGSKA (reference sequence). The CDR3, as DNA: TGCAGTGCCGCTAGGACAGATACGCAGTATTTT. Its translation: CSAARTDTQYF.

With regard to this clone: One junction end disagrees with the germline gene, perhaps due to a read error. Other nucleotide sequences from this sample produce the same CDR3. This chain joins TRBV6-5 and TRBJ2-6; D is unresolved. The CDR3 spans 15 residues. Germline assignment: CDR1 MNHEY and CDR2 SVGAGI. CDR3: CASSHPGSGANVLTF. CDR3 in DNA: TGCGCCAGCAGTCACCCGGGCTCTGGGGCCAACGTCCTGACTTTC.

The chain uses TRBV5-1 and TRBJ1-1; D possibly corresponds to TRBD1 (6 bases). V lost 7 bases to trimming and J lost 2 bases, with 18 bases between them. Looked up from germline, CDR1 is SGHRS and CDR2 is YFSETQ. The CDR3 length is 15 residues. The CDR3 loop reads CASFPSAGVNTEAFF. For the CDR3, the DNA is TGCGCCAGCTTTCCGTCGGCAGGGGTTAACACTGAAGCTTTCTTT.

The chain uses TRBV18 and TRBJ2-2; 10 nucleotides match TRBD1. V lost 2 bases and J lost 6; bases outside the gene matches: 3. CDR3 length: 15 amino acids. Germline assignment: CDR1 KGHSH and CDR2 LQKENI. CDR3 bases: TGTGCCAGCTCACCATTGGGACAGGGGTCCGGGGAGCTGTTTTTT. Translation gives CASSPLGQGSGELFF. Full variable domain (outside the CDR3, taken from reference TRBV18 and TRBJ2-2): NAGVMQNPRHLVRRRGQEARLRCSPMKGHSHVYWYRQLPEEGLKFMVYLQKENIIDESGMPKERFSAEFPKEGPSILRIQQVVRGDSAAYFCASSPLGQGSGELFFGEGSRLTVL.

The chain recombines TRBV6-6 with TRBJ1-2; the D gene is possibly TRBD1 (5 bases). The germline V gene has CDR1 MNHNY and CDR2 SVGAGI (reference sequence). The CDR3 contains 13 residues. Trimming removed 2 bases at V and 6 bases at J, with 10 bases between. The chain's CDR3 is CASSYRLGDGYTF. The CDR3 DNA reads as TGTGCCAGCAGTTACCGTTTGGGGGATGGCTACACCTTC.

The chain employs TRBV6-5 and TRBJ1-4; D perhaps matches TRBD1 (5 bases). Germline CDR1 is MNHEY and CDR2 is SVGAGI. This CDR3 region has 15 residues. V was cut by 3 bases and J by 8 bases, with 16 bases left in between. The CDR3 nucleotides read TGTGCCAGCAGTTATGATGGGGCGAGGGTGGAAAAACTGTTTTTT. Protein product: CASSYDGARVEKLFF.

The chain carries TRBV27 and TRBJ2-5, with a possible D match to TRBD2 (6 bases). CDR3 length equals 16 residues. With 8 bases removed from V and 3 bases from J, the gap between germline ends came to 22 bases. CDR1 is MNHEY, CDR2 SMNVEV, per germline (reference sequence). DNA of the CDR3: TGTGCCAGCTCCGAAACTCGACCGGGAGCCAAAGAGACCCAGTACTTC. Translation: CASSETRPGAKETQYF.

The CDR3 region is CASSLRLAAYNEQFF. The DNA of the CDR3 is TGTGCCAGCAGCCTCAGACTAGCGGCCTACAATGAGCAGTTCTTC. This chain connects TRBV7-3 to TRBJ2-1; 9 positions agree with TRBD2. This CDR3 is built from 15 residues. Trimming cost V 5 bases and J 2 bases; bases outside gene matches: 4. The V gene's germline CDR1 is SGHTA and CDR2 FQGTGA.

The CDR3 nucleotides read TGTGCCAGCAGCCTGGGAGGTGAAGAGAACACCATATATTTT. This gives the protein CASSLGGEENTIYF. V gene TRBV9 combines with J gene TRBJ1-3; D remains unclear. CDR1 is SGDLS and CDR2 is YYNGEE in the germline V gene. The CDR3 contains 14 residues. Trimming shortened V by 4 bases and J by 7 bases, and 15 bases separated the two germline ends.

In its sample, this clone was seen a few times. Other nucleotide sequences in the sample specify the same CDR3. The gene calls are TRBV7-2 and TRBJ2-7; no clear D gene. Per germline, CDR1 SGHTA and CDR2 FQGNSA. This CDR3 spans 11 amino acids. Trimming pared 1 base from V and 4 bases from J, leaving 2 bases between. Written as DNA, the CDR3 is TGTGCCAGCAGCTTAGATTACGAGCAGTACTTC. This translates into CASSLDYEQYF.

CDR3 bases: TGTGCCAGCAGTGGAGGGAGCTCCTACAATGAGCAGTTCTTC. Translated: CASSGGSSYNEQFF. The rearrangement joins TRBV2 to TRBJ2-1, with D perhaps TRBD2 (5 bases). V was clipped by 4 bases and J by 0 bases, with 7 bases between them. This CDR3 contains 14 residues. The germline V gene encodes CDR1 SNHLY and CDR2 FYNNEI. Together with reference TRBV2 and TRBJ2-1, the CDR3 gives the full variable domain: EPEVTQTPSHQVTQMGQEVILRCVPISNHLYFYWYRQILGQKVEFLVSFYNNEISEKSEIFDDQFSVERPDGSNFTLKIRSTKLEDSAMYFCASSGGSSYNEQFFGPGTRLTVL.

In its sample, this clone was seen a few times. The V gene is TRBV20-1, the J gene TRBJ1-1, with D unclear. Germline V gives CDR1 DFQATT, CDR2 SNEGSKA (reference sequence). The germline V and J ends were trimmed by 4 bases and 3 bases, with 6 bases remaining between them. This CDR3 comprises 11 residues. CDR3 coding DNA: TGCAGTGCTATGAAGGACACTGAAGCTTTCTTT. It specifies CSAMKDTEAFF.